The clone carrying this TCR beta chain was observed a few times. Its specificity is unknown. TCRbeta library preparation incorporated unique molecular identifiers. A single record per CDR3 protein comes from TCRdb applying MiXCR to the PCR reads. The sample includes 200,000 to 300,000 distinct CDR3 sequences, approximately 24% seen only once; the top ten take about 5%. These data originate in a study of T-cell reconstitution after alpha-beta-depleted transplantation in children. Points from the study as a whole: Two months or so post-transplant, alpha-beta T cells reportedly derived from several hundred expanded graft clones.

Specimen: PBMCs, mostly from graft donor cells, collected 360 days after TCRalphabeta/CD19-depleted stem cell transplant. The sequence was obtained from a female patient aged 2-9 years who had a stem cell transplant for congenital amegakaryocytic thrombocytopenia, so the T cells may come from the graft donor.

CDR3 loop: CATSDWFSGRAGDTQYF. The CDR3 DNA reads as TGTGCCACCAGTGATTGGTTTAGCGGGAGGGCCGGAGATACGCAGTATTTT. The chain carries TRBV24-1 and TRBJ2-3, with 11 bases identical to TRBD2. The CDR3 totals 17 residues. The J segment lost 5 bases and the V segment lost 2 bases, leaving 8 bases of the junction unmatched. Germline lookup yields CDR1 KGHDR and CDR2 SFDVKD.